Listed below are T cell receptor beta chains from one sample, sequenced in a study of T cells in Graves' hyperthyroidism and ophthalmopathy. TCRdb re-analysed the multiplex PCR reads in MiXCR, keeping a single row per CDR3 protein. The sample shows 730,000 or so distinct CDR3 sequences, roughly a sixth of them seen only once. Sequencing used blood. The receptors originated from a woman aged 45 to 65 with Graves' hyperthyroidism that later progressed to Graves' ophthalmopathy. Both conserved end residues are part of each CDR3. D genes are given only for firm matches. Clone size is not always given. Where it is, it says once, few, many or a class for expanded clones.

j_gene | d_gene | v_gene | abundance | CDR3nt | CDR3aa
TRBJ1-1 | . | TRBV7-9 | . | TGTGCCAGCAGCTTGGGCGGGATCAACACTGAAGCTTTCTTT | CASSLGGINTEAFF
TRBJ1-5 | TRBD1 | TRBV6-1 | few | TGTGCCAGCAGTAGGCAGGGGGAAACTCAGCCCCAGCATTTT | CASSRQGETQPQHF
TRBJ2-3 | TRBD2 | TRBV7-9 | . | TGTGCCAGCAGCCCCCAGGTGCGGGGGGCCACAGATACGCAGTATTTT | CASSPQVRGATDTQYF
TRBJ1-6 | . | TRBV12-3/TRBV12-4 | few | TGTGCCAGCAGCAGTGACAGAATAAATTCACCCCTCCACTTT | CASSSDRINSPLHF
TRBJ1-2 | . | TRBV18 | . | TGTGCCAGCTCACCATTCGCAGGGAAGGAGAACTATGGCTACACCTTC | CASSPFAGKENYGYTF
TRBJ2-7 | . | TRBV7-8 | . | TGTGCCAGCAGCTACGGAGGCCCGGGACAACTTTTCTCCTACGAGCAGTACTTC | CASSYGGPGQLFSYEQYF
TRBJ2-7 | . | TRBV20-1 | many | TGCAGTGCTAGAGATTTAAGGGGTGCCTACGAGCAGTACTTC | CSARDLRGAYEQYF
TRBJ2-1 | . | TRBV29-1 | many | TGCAGCGTTGAAGGGTGGGTTCGCCAGGCAGACAATGAGCAGTTCTTC | CSVEGWVRQADNEQFF
TRBJ2-7 | TRBD2 | TRBV12-3/TRBV12-4 | many | TGTGCCAGCAGTCCTAGCGGGGGGATTTACGAGCAGTACTTC | CASSPSGGIYEQYF
TRBJ1-1 | TRBD1 | TRBV5-1 | many | TGCGCCAGCAGTTCCCAGGGGGCGCACACTGAAGCTTTCTTT | CASSSQGAHTEAFF
TRBJ2-3 | TRBD2 | TRBV20-1 | many | TGCAGTGCTAGAGATCAGCGGGGGAGCACAGATACGCAGTATTTT | CSARDQRGSTDTQYF
TRBJ1-2 | TRBD1 | TRBV29-1 | few | TGCAGCGTTGGGGGCAGGGGGACCGTGCTCTATGGCTACACCTTC | CSVGGRGTVLYGYTF
TRBJ2-3 | . | TRBV12-3/TRBV12-4 | . | TGTGCCAGCAGACGAGGGGGGCGAAACACAGATACGCAGTATTTT | CASRRGGRNTDTQYF
TRBJ2-5 | . | TRBV12-3/TRBV12-4 | many | TGTGCCAGCAGTTTAGGGGAGGTCGCCGAGACCCAGTACTTC | CASSLGEVAETQYF
TRBJ2-5 | TRBD2 | TRBV11-2 | many | TGTGCCAGCAGCTTGCTAGCGGGGGACCAAGAGACCCAGTACTTC | CASSLLAGDQETQYF
TRBJ2-7 | . | TRBV7-9 | many | TGTGCCAGCAGCGTCTTTTACTACGAGCAGTACTTC | CASSVFYYEQYF
TRBJ1-1 | . | TRBV9 | few | TGTGCCAGCAGCGTAGTATGGGAGAACACTGAAGCTTTCTTT | CASSVVWENTEAFF
TRBJ1-2 | . | TRBV20-1 | few | TGCAGTGCACCCTGGGACACTGGAGACTATGGCTACACCTTC | CSAPWDTGDYGYTF
TRBJ2-7 | . | TRBV6-5 | . | TGTGCCAGTGGCAGGGGGGGTTCCTACGAGCAGTACTTC | CASGRGGSYEQYF
TRBJ1-6 | . | TRBV7-7 | few | TGTGCTAGCAGCCCCGGACCTGATTCACCCCTCCACTTT | CASSPGPDSPLHF
TRBJ1-3 | . | TRBV3-1 | many | TGTGCCAGCAGCCAAGATTTAGGCAAATCTCAATCTGGAAACACCATATATTTT | CASSQDLGKSQSGNTIYF
TRBJ2-7 | TRBD1 | TRBV11-2 | . | TGTGCCAGCAGACCCTTACAGGGGGCGCGAGGCGAGCAGTACTTC | CASRPLQGARGEQYF
TRBJ2-1 | . | TRBV11-2 | many | TGTGCCAGCAGCTTAGTTGTGGCGGGGTTGCAGTTCTTC | CASSLVVAGLQFF
TRBJ1-1 | . | TRBV3-1 | many | TGTGCCAGCAGCCAAGGGGGCAGGGACACTGAAGCTTTCTTT | CASSQGGRDTEAFF
TRBJ2-3 | . | TRBV5-4 | few | TGTGCCAGCAGCTTGGGGGGACAAGCTAGCACAGATACGCAGTATTTT | CASSLGGQASTDTQYF
TRBJ2-1 | TRBD1 | TRBV4-1 | . | TGCGCCAGCAGCCATCCACAGGGGGCCTCAAGCAATGAGCAGTTCTTC | CASSHPQGASSNEQFF
TRBJ2-3 | TRBD2 | TRBV11-2 | many | TGTGCCAGCAGCCCGGGACTAGCGGGGGAGGATACGCAGTATTTT | CASSPGLAGEDTQYF
TRBJ2-1 | TRBD1 | TRBV10-3 | . | TGTGCCACCGGACAGGGGGCCCGGGAGCAGTTCTTC | CATGQGAREQFF
TRBJ2-3 | . | TRBV30 | many | TGTGCCTGGAGTGTACGTAGCGGTGAGCAGTATTTT | CAWSVRSGEQYF
TRBJ2-1 | TRBD2 | TRBV9 | . | TGTGCCAGCAGCCCACATGCGGGGGGGGGTTACAATGAGCAGTTCTTC | CASSPHAGGGYNEQFF
TRBJ2-3 | . | TRBV6-4 | . | TGTGCCAGCAGTGACTCGAATACCCCCGATACGCAGTATTTT | CASSDSNTPDTQYF
TRBJ1-5 | . | TRBV20-1 | once | TGCAGTGCTAGAGATCCCGGGGCGAGCAATCAGCCCCAGCATTTT | CSARDPGASNQPQHF
TRBJ2-3 | TRBD2 | TRBV7-9 | many | TGTGCCAGCAGCGTAGTGGGACTAGCGGGAATCACAGATACGCAGTATTTT | CASSVVGLAGITDTQYF
TRBJ2-2 | . | TRBV19 | few | TGTGCCAGTAGTATAGCACAGGGGAGGACCGGGGAGCTGTTTTTT | CASSIAQGRTGELFF
TRBJ2-1 | TRBD1 | TRBV5-4 | few | TGTGCCAGCGGCTCACCCGGGACAGCCAACAATGAGCAGTTCTTC | CASGSPGTANNEQFF
TRBJ2-1 | TRBD2 | TRBV15 | few | TGTGCCACCAGCAGAGATGCTAGCGGGGGCCGGGATGAGCAGTTCTTC | CATSRDASGGRDEQFF
TRBJ2-1 | TRBD1 | TRBV29-1 | . | TGCAGCGCCGGACTGGGGACAGGAAACAATGAGCAGTTCTTC | CSAGLGTGNNEQFF
TRBJ2-5 | . | TRBV10-3 | many | TGTGCCATCAACGACGGGGAAGAGACGGCCCAGTACTTC | CAINDGEETAQYF
TRBJ1-1 | TRBD1 | TRBV7-3 | many | TGTGCCAGCAGCCAAGACAGGGGCCCACACACTGAAGCTTTCTTT | CASSQDRGPHTEAFF
TRBJ2-1 | . | TRBV3-1 | few | TGTGCCAGCAGCCACCTAGCCCGAAGCTCCTACAATGAGCAGTTCTTC | CASSHLARSSYNEQFF
TRBJ2-5 | . | TRBV19 | . | TGTGCCAGTAGTATTATGGGGGGATGGCAAGAGACCCAGTACTTC | CASSIMGGWQETQYF
TRBJ2-2 | . | TRBV2 | many | TGTGCCAGCAGAGGAGGGGAGGAAAACGGGGAGCTGTTTTTT | CASRGGEENGELFF
TRBJ1-5 | . | TRBV6-1 | . | TGTGCCAGCAGTTGGGAAAGAGGGGCTCGACAGCCCCAGCATTTT | CASSWERGARQPQHF
TRBJ2-5 | . | TRBV5-1 | few | TGCGCCAGCAGCTACCGGGACTCAAGGCAAGAGACCCAGTACTTC | CASSYRDSRQETQYF
TRBJ2-7 | . | TRBV12-3/TRBV12-4 | many | TGTGCCAGCAGTTTTGGGGGAGCCTCCTACGAGCAGTACTTC | CASSFGGASYEQYF
TRBJ1-5 | . | TRBV6-2/TRBV6-3 | many | TGTGCCAGCAGCCCTACAGGGTCGCGAAACCAGCCCCAGCATTTT | CASSPTGSRNQPQHF
TRBJ1-1 | . | TRBV9 | . | TGTGCCAGCAGCGTGCAGGGTAGCGCTGAGGCTTTCTTT | CASSVQGSAEAFF
TRBJ1-2 | TRBD1 | TRBV6-1 | . | TGTGCCAGCAGCGGACAGGGTGATGGCTACACCTTC | CASSGQGDGYTF
TRBJ2-7 | . | TRBV30 | . | TGTGCCTGGAGGTCGGGGTTTAGGGGTATACGAATGTACTTC | CAWRSGFRGIRMYF
TRBJ1-1 | TRBD1 | TRBV19 | few | TGTGCCAGTAGTTCCGGGACAGGGGTCATGAACACTGAAGCTTTCTTT | CASSSGTGVMNTEAFF
TRBJ1-1 | . | TRBV29-1 | few | TGCAGCGTTGTGGGACACTCGAACACTGAAGCTTTCTTT | CSVVGHSNTEAFF
TRBJ2-1 | TRBD1 | TRBV19 | few | TGTGCCAGTAGTATCGACAGGGTTGAGCAGTTCTTC | CASSIDRVEQFF
TRBJ1-4 | . | TRBV7-8 | many | TGTGCCAGCAGTCAACAGGTGACCAATGAAAAACTGTTTTTT | CASSQQVTNEKLFF
TRBJ1-5 | TRBD1 | TRBV19 | . | TGTGCCAGTAGTAGGGGACAGGAGGGGAACCAGCCCCAGCATTTT | CASSRGQEGNQPQHF
TRBJ2-1 | TRBD2 | TRBV12-3/TRBV12-4 | . | TGTGCCAGCAGACCAACTAGCGGGGGAAACTACAATGAGCAGTTCTTC | CASRPTSGGNYNEQFF
TRBJ2-3 | TRBD1 | TRBV7-9 | few | TGTGCCAGCAGCCCACCGGGACAGGGGGCGTTGAATACGCAGTATTTT | CASSPPGQGALNTQYF
TRBJ1-2 | . | TRBV3-1 | . | TGTACCAGCAGCCAAACCTCAGGGACCCGGGGATACACCTTC | CTSSQTSGTRGYTF